One T cell receptor (beta chain) is described in this entry. Its target is not known. This entry is derived from a study of cytomegalovirus exposure and HLA in healthy donors. The study's findings and limits: In a later analysis, TCR beta V- and J-gene trimming was associated with a missense DCLRE1C variant.

The PCR employed 60 Vbeta primers together with 13 Jbeta primers. Generated by immunoSEQ multiplex PCR, the TCRdb table keeps only in-frame clones and is missing some. Here the sample spans tens of thousands of clones, 50% to 70% being singletons. Germline V lookup: CDR1 SQVTM, CDR2 ANQGSEA. The CDR3 runs to 14 residues. The chain combines TRBV29-1 with TRBJ2-5; TRBD2 is a possible D gene (6 bases). Matching the DNA end better, TRBJ2-7 makes the J call doubtful. The sample taken for sequencing was PBMCs. This receptor was identified in a human donor in good health. For the CDR3, the DNA is TGCAGCGTTGAAGCTCGAGCGGGCCCCTACGAGCAGTACTTC. Protein sequence: CSVEARAGPYEQYF.